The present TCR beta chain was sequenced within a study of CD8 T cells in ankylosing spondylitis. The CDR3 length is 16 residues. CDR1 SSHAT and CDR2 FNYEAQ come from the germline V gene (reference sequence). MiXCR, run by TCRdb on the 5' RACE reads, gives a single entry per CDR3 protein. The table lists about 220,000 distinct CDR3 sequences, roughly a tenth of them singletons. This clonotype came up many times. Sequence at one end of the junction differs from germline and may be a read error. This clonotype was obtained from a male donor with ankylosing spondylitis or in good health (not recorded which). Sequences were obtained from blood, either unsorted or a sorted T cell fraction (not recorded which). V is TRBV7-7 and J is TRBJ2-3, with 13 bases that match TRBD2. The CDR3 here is CASSTGLAGVTDTQYF. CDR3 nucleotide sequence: TGTGCTAGCAGCACCGGACTAGCGGGGGTCACAGATACGCAGTATTTT.